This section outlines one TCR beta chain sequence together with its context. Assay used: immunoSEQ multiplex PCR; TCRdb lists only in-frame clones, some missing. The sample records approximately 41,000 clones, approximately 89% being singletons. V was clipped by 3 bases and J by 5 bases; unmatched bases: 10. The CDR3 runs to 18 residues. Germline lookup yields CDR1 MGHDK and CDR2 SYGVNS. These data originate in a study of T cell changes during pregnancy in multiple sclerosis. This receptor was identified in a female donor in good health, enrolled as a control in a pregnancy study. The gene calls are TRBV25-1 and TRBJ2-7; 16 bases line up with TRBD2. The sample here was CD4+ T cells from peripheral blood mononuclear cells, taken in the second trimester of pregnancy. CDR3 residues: CASSEGLAGGLLQDEQYF. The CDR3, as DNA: TGTGCCAGCAGTGAGGGACTAGCGGGGGGGCTACTTCAGGACGAGCAGTACTTC.